Listed here are 22 T cell receptor beta chains from one sample, sequenced in a study of T cell repertoires in cytomegalovirus infection. No antigens are known for them. TCRdb ran MiXCR on the reads and lists one entry per CDR3 protein. In the table there are 45,000 to 75,000 distinct CDR3 sequences, 33% of which are singletons. Sequencing was done on a sample of PBMCs, sequenced either directly or after in vitro stimulation (not recorded which). Source of these receptors: a human donor in good health (CMV status not recorded). Some clones in this sample may be carry-over from other donors' samples.

The rearrangement links TRBV6-1 to TRBJ2-3; TRBD2 matches at 9 bases. The CDR3 has 18 amino acids. V dropped 0 bases and J dropped 5; count of bases not matched to a gene: 12. From germline, CDR1 is MNHNS and CDR2 SASEGT. Written as DNA, the CDR3 is TGTGCCAGCAGTGAAGCGCTTCGCGGGGGGGCCTTCGGAGATACGCAGTATTTT. This gives the protein CASSEALRGGAFGDTQYF.

CDR3: CSARVYENYGYTF. The CDR3 DNA reads as TGCAGTGCTAGAGTCTACGAAAACTATGGCTACACCTTC. J is TRBJ1-2 and V is TRBV20-1, with D uncertain. Trimming removed 1 base from V and 2 bases from J, with 8 bases in between. Looked up from germline, CDR1 is DFQATT and CDR2 is SNEGSKA (reference sequence). The CDR3 runs 13 residues.

The genes are TRBV12-3 or TRBV12-4 and TRBJ1-5; perhaps TRBD1 as D (6 bases). Between the trimmed V and J ends, which lost 5 bases and 3 bases, there was a span of 11 bases. The CDR3 length is 14 residues. CDR3: CASSKQGSNQPQHF. Here the CDR3 DNA reads TGTGCCAGCAGTAAACAGGGCTCCAATCAGCCCCAGCATTTT.

This chain links TRBV7-9 with TRBJ2-1; maybe TRBD1 (6 bases). The CDR3 has 14 amino acids. Germline lookup yields CDR1 SEHNR and CDR2 FQNEAQ (reference sequence). Trimming took 10 bases from V and 1 from J, leaving 14 bases between them. The CDR3 DNA follows: TGTGCCACCCCTGCCAGGGGTTCCTACAATGAGCAGTTCTTC. Translated: CATPARGSYNEQFF.

The gene calls are TRBV5-6 and TRBJ2-2; the D gene is possibly TRBD2 (6 bases). Germline V gene sequence: CDR1 SGHDT, CDR2 YYEEEE. CDR3 length: 15 residues. The germline V and J ends were trimmed by 0 bases and 7 bases, with 13 bases remaining between them. The CDR3 DNA is TGTGCCAGCAGCTTGGGTATTGGGGGACTCGGGGAGCTGTTTTTT. Translating it yields CASSLGIGGLGELFF.

V and J are TRBV12-3 or TRBV12-4 and TRBJ2-1; maybe TRBD2 (6 bases). CDR3 length equals 12 residues. Trimming removed 5 bases at V and 10 bases at J, with 12 bases between. Written as DNA, the CDR3 is TGTGCCAGCAGTAAAACTAGCAGGGAGCAGTTCTTC. Translation gives CASSKTSREQFF.

Ten or more counts support this clonotype. The J gene is TRBJ1-6, the V gene TRBV4-1; the D is unclear. Germline V gene data show CDR1 as MGHRA and CDR2 as YSYEKL. This CDR3 spans 14 amino acids. Trimming pared 0 bases from V and 7 bases from J, leaving 7 bases between. In DNA, the CDR3 is TGCGCCAGCAGCCAAGAGATGCCGAATTCACCCCTCCACTTT. It yields the protein CASSQEMPNSPLHF.

The V gene is TRBV7-9, the J gene TRBJ2-7; TRBD1 is a possible D gene (5 bases). Looked up from germline, CDR1 is SEHNR and CDR2 is FQNEAQ (reference sequence). This CDR3 has 13 amino acids. Trimming removed 5 bases from V and 0 bases from J, with 8 bases in between. The CDR3 reads CASSADSSYEQYF. In DNA, the CDR3 is TGTGCCAGCAGCGCAGACAGCTCCTACGAGCAGTACTTC.

This clonotype occurred a few times. This chain joins TRBV15 and TRBJ2-5; 9 positions agree with TRBD2. The J segment lost 5 bases and the V segment lost 0 bases, leaving 7 bases of the junction unmatched. The CDR3 covers 16 residues. Germline V gene sequence: CDR1 LNHNV, CDR2 YYDKDF (reference sequence). Here the CDR3 reads CATSRDAGGGEETQYF. In DNA, the CDR3 is TGTGCCACCAGCAGAGACGCGGGGGGGGGCGAGGAGACCCAGTACTTC.

This clonotype was observed a handful of times. The rearrangement uses TRBV15 and TRBJ2-3; D is uncertain. Trimming took off 3 bases at V and 6 bases at J, with 10 bases between the two ends. Germline CDR1 is LNHNV and CDR2 is YYDKDF (reference sequence). The CDR3 totals 13 residues. CDR3 residues: CATSSMYVDTQYF. The CDR3 DNA reads as TGTGCCACCAGCAGCATGTACGTCGATACGCAGTATTTT.

The chain carries TRBV20-1 and TRBJ1-6, with D possibly being TRBD1 (6 bases). The V end lost 0 bases, the J end lost 9 bases, and 12 bases lay between the germline ends. Per germline, CDR1 DFQATT and CDR2 SNEGSKA (reference sequence). The CDR3 loop spans 14 amino acids. The CDR3 spells CSARDGQRGSPLHF. Here the CDR3 DNA reads TGCAGTGCTAGAGATGGACAGCGCGGTTCACCCCTCCACTTT.

The J gene is TRBJ1-2, the V gene TRBV20-1, with TRBD1 matching over 8 bases. CDR3 length: 13 amino acids. V lost 4 bases to trimming and J lost 5 bases; unmatched junction nucleotides: 6. Per germline, CDR1 DFQATT and CDR2 SNEGSKA (reference sequence). The CDR3, as DNA: TGCAGTGCTATCACAGGGGGGAGTTATGGCTACACCTTC. Translated, it gives CSAITGGSYGYTF.

Comment on this clonotype: Without the conserved terminal phenylalanine or tryptophan, this CDR3 likely stems from a read error. This rearrangement joins TRBV7-2 to TRBJ1-6; maybe TRBD1 (6 bases). This CDR3 region has 17 residues. The germline CDR1 and CDR2 sequences are SGHTA and FQGNSA. Trimming removed 5 bases at V and 9 bases at J, with 23 bases between. The CDR3 is CASSPRGQGGVGSPLHV. The CDR3 nucleotides are TGTGCCAGCAGCCCCCGGGGGCAAGGGGGGGTTGGTTCACCCCTCCACGTT.

The table lists this clonotype with a few counts. This chain uses TRBV20-1 with TRBJ2-1; 7 nucleotides align to TRBD2. The V gene's germline CDR1 is DFQATT and CDR2 SNEGSKA (reference sequence). The CDR3 covers 16 residues. V lost 0 bases, J lost 2 bases, and 7 bases stayed unmatched. For the CDR3, the DNA is TGCAGTGCTAGAGATATGGTAGCGGGTACCTACAATGAGCAGTTCTTC. Translating it yields CSARDMVAGTYNEQFF.

This chain joins TRBV19 and TRBJ1-1; 9 nucleotides match TRBD1. Germline CDR1 LNHDA, CDR2 SQIVND (reference sequence). The CDR3 runs 15 residues. V was clipped by 3 bases and J by 6 bases; unmatched bases: 8. The CDR3 region is CASSILGTGISEAFF. CDR3 coding DNA: TGTGCCAGTAGTATTCTTGGGACAGGGATTTCTGAAGCTTTCTTT.

This clonotype showed up just a few times. The chain combines TRBV7-2 with TRBJ2-3; D call uncertain. Germline CDR1 is SGHTA and CDR2 is FQGNSA. Trimming removed 2 bases from V and 5 bases from J, with 5 bases in between. The CDR3 totals 12 residues. Here the CDR3 DNA reads TGTGCCAGCAGCTTATCTAAAGATACGCAGTATTTT. This gives the protein CASSLSKDTQYF.

The chain has TRBV18 and TRBJ2-2, with 8 bases matching TRBD1. Per germline, CDR1 KGHSH and CDR2 LQKENI. With V trimmed by 3 bases and J by 6 bases, 9 bases remained unmatched. This CDR3 has 16 amino acids. The CDR3 DNA follows: TGTGCCAGCTCACCCCCAATCGGACAGGGTGCCGGGGAGCTGTTTTTT. This codes for CASSPPIGQGAGELFF.

This clonotype has at least ten counts. The chain joins TRBV6-5 to TRBJ2-1, with 14 bases fitting TRBD2. With V trimmed by 6 bases and J by 1 base, 2 bases remained unmatched. Germline lookup yields CDR1 MNHEY and CDR2 SVGAGI. This CDR3 region has 16 residues. The CDR3, as DNA: TGTGCCAGCAGGGGACTAGCGGGGGCTTCCTACAATGAGCAGTTCTTC. Protein: CASRGLAGASYNEQFF.

The rearrangement joins TRBV11-3 to TRBJ2-7, with D perhaps matching TRBD1 (5 bases). Germline V gene lookup returns CDR1 SGHNT and CDR2 YENEEA. V shed 1 base and J shed 1 base, with 11 bases lying between them. The CDR3 consists of 15 residues. The CDR3 sequence: CASSLVNAGSYEQYF. Here the CDR3 DNA reads TGTGCCAGCAGCTTAGTAAATGCAGGGTCCTACGAGCAGTACTTC.

Comment on this clonotype: The junction departs from germline at one end; a sequencing error may be responsible. The chain uses TRBV7-9 and TRBJ1-4, with D possibly matching TRBD1 (5 bases). Germline V lookup: CDR1 SEHNR, CDR2 FQNEAQ (reference sequence). The CDR3 runs 15 residues. The CDR3 sequence is CASSLHRGRGEQLFF. In nucleotides, the CDR3 is TGTGCCAGCAGCCTCCATCGCGGGAGGGGTGAACAACTGTTTTTT.

The CDR3 is CASRTGGRTDTQYF. CDR3 nucleotide sequence: TGTGCCAGTAGAACAGGGGGCCGCACAGATACGCAGTATTTT. V is TRBV19 and J is TRBJ2-3, with TRBD1 matching over 9 bases. CDR3 length: 14 amino acids. The germline CDR1 and CDR2 sequences are LNHDA and SQIVND (reference sequence). V was clipped by 6 bases and J by 1 base; unmatched bases: 2.

J is TRBJ2-7 and V is TRBV28; TRBD2 agrees at 9 bases. CDR1 is MDHEN, CDR2 SYDVKM, per germline. V dropped 3 bases and J dropped 1; count of bases not matched to a gene: 19. This CDR3 is 20 amino acids long. This CDR3 reads CASSFRVLASGGRWSYEQYF. CDR3 bases: TGTGCCAGCAGTTTCCGAGTGTTGGCGAGCGGGGGGCGCTGGTCCTACGAGCAGTACTTC.